The 29 T cell receptor beta chains presented below share a single source sample, sequenced in a study of blood T cell repertoires in COVID-19. The protocol was immunoSEQ multiplex PCR, while the TCRdb copy is restricted to in-frame clones and leaves out a portion. The sample consists of about 210,000 clones, approximately 81% of them appearing once. Material for sequencing was PBMCs or T cells enriched from blood (not recorded which). All receptors come from a woman aged 45-65 years with acute COVID-19.

This chain uses TRBV19 with TRBJ1-3; no clear D gene. This CDR3 contains 19 residues. V lost 8 bases, J lost 0 bases, and 26 bases lay in between. Germline CDR1 LNHDA, CDR2 SQIVND (reference sequence). The CDR3 DNA follows: TGTGCCAGTCGGGGTCCAAAGAGGTTCAGCTTGAGCTCTGGAAACACCATATATTTT. This sequence encodes CASRGPKRFSLSSGNTIYF.

Only a few counts were recorded for this clone. The chain is built from TRBV6-1 and TRBJ1-2; D is ambiguous. The V end lost 2 bases, the J end lost 4 bases, and 11 bases lay between the germline ends. The CDR3 is 14 amino acids. Germline CDR1 is MNHNS and CDR2 is SASEGT. The CDR3 protein is CASSENGLLYGYTF. The CDR3 DNA sequence: TGTGCCAGCAGTGAAAACGGACTACTCTATGGCTACACCTTC.

The V and J genes are TRBV5-1 and TRBJ1-6, with 10 bases aligning to TRBD1. V was pared by 0 bases and J by 10 bases, with 1 base of the junction left unmatched. The CDR3 runs 14 residues. Germline values: CDR1 SGHRS, CDR2 YFSETQ. The CDR3 DNA is TGCGCCAGCAGCTTGGGGACAGGGGGATCACCCCTCCACTTT. This gives the protein CASSLGTGGSPLHF.

This clone occurred a few times. This chain connects TRBV29-1 to TRBJ1-1, with D possibly TRBD1 on 6 matching bases. This CDR3 spans 13 amino acids. Germline V lookup: CDR1 SQVTM, CDR2 ANQGSEA. Trimming pared 7 bases from V and 4 bases from J, leaving 16 bases between. CDR3 loop: CSGYRPRGTEAFF. The CDR3 nucleotides read TGCAGCGGGTACAGGCCCAGGGGCACTGAAGCTTTCTTT.

The rearrangement links TRBV19 to TRBJ2-5, with D perhaps matching TRBD1 (6 bases). The CDR3 totals 15 residues. The germline CDR1 and CDR2 sequences are LNHDA and SQIVND (reference sequence). Trimming took 6 bases from V and 2 from J, leaving 16 bases between them. This chain's CDR3 is CASRTTGTRQETQYF. In nucleotides, the CDR3 is TGTGCCAGTAGAACCACAGGGACGCGGCAAGAGACCCAGTACTTC.

This rearrangement joins TRBV21-1 to TRBJ2-7; TRBD1, the D gene given by the table, was not confirmed from the DNA. TRBV21-1 has pseudogene status. The CDR3 extends over 19 amino acids. CDR3 protein: CASSADESRDRLAYYEQYF. The CDR3 nucleotides are TGTGCCAGCAGCGCCGATGAGTCCCGGGACAGGTTAGCCTACTACGAGCAGTACTTC.

The rearrangement links TRBV6-5 to TRBJ2-7; maybe TRBD1 (5 bases). Trimming shortened V by 5 bases and J by 3 bases, and 11 bases separated the two germline ends. The CDR3 length is 13 residues. Germline CDR1 MNHEY, CDR2 SVGAGI. The CDR3: CASSNDRLYEQYF. As DNA, the CDR3 is TGTGCCAGCAGTAACGACAGACTCTACGAGCAGTACTTC.

V is TRBV5-8 and J is TRBJ2-7; 7 nucleotides align to TRBD1. This CDR3 spans 14 amino acids. Looked up from germline, CDR1 is SGHTS and CDR2 is YDEGEE. V was pared by 4 bases and J by 3 bases, with 7 bases of the junction left unmatched. CDR3 DNA: TGTGCCAGCAGCCTCGGGACAGCTCTCTACGAGCAGTACTTC. Protein sequence: CASSLGTALYEQYF.

The chain employs TRBV6-2 or TRBV6-3 and TRBJ2-4; D possibly corresponds to TRBD2 (6 bases). V lost 4 bases and J 0 bases, leaving 19 bases between the germline ends. CDR1 and CDR2 from the germline V gene are MNHEY and SVGEGT. The CDR3 is 18 amino acids. DNA for the CDR3: TGTGCCAGCAGTTTCCACTCCCGGGACTTACTAGCCAAAAACATTCAGTACTTC. This encodes CASSFHSRDLLAKNIQYF.

The V gene is TRBV11-3, the J gene TRBJ2-1, with 13 bases identical to TRBD2. The CDR3 extends over 17 amino acids. CDR1 SGHNT and CDR2 YENEEA come from the germline V gene. The V gene end was trimmed by 5 bases and the J gene end by 7 bases; junction bases not matched to a gene: 11. CDR3 region: CASSHSGLAGSSNEQFF. The CDR3 region has the DNA TGTGCCAGCAGCCACTCGGGACTAGCGGGATCATCAAATGAGCAGTTCTTC.

This chain uses TRBV7-2 with TRBJ2-7, with 9 positions matching TRBD2. V dropped 1 base and J dropped 9; count of bases not matched to a gene: 4. There are 13 residues in the CDR3. The germline gives CDR1 SGHTA, CDR2 FQGNSA. CDR3 coding DNA: TGTGCCAGCAGCTTAGGGGGACTAGCAATGCAGTACTTC. This encodes CASSLGGLAMQYF.

The chain combines TRBV6-2 or TRBV6-3 with TRBJ2-7; D unresolved. This CDR3 comprises 12 residues. Germline V lookup: CDR1 MNHEY, CDR2 SVGEGT. V was shortened by 3 bases and J by 4 bases, with 7 bases between the two germline ends. In nucleotides, the CDR3 is TGTGCCAGCAGTTATCAGACATACGAGCAGTACTTC. Protein: CASSYQTYEQYF.

The rearrangement uses TRBV28 and TRBJ1-5, with unresolved D. The CDR3 spans 15 residues. Germline lookup yields CDR1 MDHEN and CDR2 SYDVKM. Trimming removed 0 bases from V and 11 bases from J, with 17 bases in between. In DNA, the CDR3 is TGTGCCAGCAGTTTATGGCGGTTGGGCCGCGGGTCCCAGCATTTT. Protein: CASSLWRLGRGSQHF.

In nucleotides, the CDR3 is TGTGCCAGCAGCCCCGCGGGTGGTAACACCATATATTTT. Encoded protein: CASSPAGGNTIYF. The rearrangement joins TRBV28 to TRBJ1-3; D ambiguous. CDR3 length: 13 residues. CDR1 and CDR2 (germline): MDHEN, SYDVKM. With 6 bases removed from V and 7 bases from J, the gap between germline ends came to 13 bases.

The V gene is TRBV3-1 (or the pseudogene TRBV3-2), the J gene TRBJ1-2; 7 nucleotides align to TRBD1. CDR1 is LGHDT, CDR2 YNNKEL, per germline (reference sequence). CDR3 length: 16 amino acids. J was trimmed by 4 bases and V by 0 bases; bases with no gene match: 8. The CDR3 is CASSQDYVAGGYGYTF. CDR3 in DNA: TGTGCCAGCAGCCAAGATTATGTCGCAGGGGGCTATGGCTACACCTTC.

V usage is TRBV28 and J usage is TRBJ2-7, with D tentatively TRBD1 (6 bases). From germline, CDR1 is MDHEN and CDR2 SYDVKM. V was pared by 6 bases and J by 5 bases, with 8 bases between. The CDR3 sequence is 11 residues long. The CDR3: CASRYRDEQYF. CDR3 coding DNA: TGTGCCAGCAGGTACAGGGACGAGCAGTACTTC.

V usage is TRBV5-1 and J usage is TRBJ1-3, with TRBD1 as a possible D gene (6 bases). The germline CDR1 and CDR2 sequences are SGHRS and YFSETQ. The CDR3 consists of 17 residues. Trimming stripped 1 base from V and 0 bases from J, with 14 bases between. The CDR3 bases are TGCGCCAGCAGCTTGAGCGGCAGGGGAGACTCTGGAAACACCATATATTTT. This encodes CASSLSGRGDSGNTIYF.

This chain joins TRBV5-1 and TRBJ2-1, with D possibly being TRBD2 (7 bases). The CDR3 length is 15 residues. V was clipped by 3 bases and J by 7 bases, with 17 bases between them. Germline CDR1 SGHRS, CDR2 YFSETQ. This chain's CDR3 is CASSSLGGGENEQFF. Written as DNA, the CDR3 is TGCGCCAGCAGCTCGTTAGGAGGGGGGGAAAATGAGCAGTTCTTC.

The sample holds one count of this clone. The chain employs TRBV3-1 (or the pseudogene TRBV3-2) and TRBJ2-2; TRBD2 agrees at 7 bases. Germline trimming cut 6 bases from V and 6 bases from J; bases unmatched to any gene: 10. This CDR3 has 15 amino acids. Germline V gives CDR1 LGHDT, CDR2 YNNKEL (reference sequence). The CDR3 nucleotides read TGTGCCAGCAGGTCGTGGCGGGAGAGCGCCGGGGAGCTGTTTTTT. This translates into CASRSWRESAGELFF.

This clone occurred a few times. The gene calls are TRBV5-1 and TRBJ1-1, with 10 bases fitting TRBD1. Germline loops: CDR1 SGHRS, CDR2 YFSETQ. The CDR3 covers 15 residues. With V trimmed by 2 bases and J by 5 bases, 6 bases remained unmatched. Here the CDR3 DNA reads TGCGCCAGCAGCTTAACGACAGGGGGCGCGACTGAAGCTTTCTTT. It specifies CASSLTTGGATEAFF.

This chain joins TRBV28 and TRBJ2-7; D possibly corresponds to TRBD1 (5 bases). V lost 1 base and J 5 bases, leaving 15 bases between the germline ends. Germline CDR1 reads MDHEN; CDR2 reads SYDVKM. The CDR3 length is 15 residues. CDR3 in DNA: TGTGCCAGCAGTTTATATCAGGGTAGAACCCACGAGCAGTACTTC. Translated: CASSLYQGRTHEQYF. The whole variable domain, filled in from reference TRBV28 and TRBJ2-7, reads DVKVTQSSRYLVKRTGEKVFLECVQDMDHENMFWYRQDPGLGLRLIYFSYDVKMKEKGDIPEGYSVSREKKERFSLILESASTNQTSMYLCASSLYQGRTHEQYFGPGTRLTVT.

The CDR3 DNA is TGTGCCAGTAGCGTCTCAGGGATCTATGGCTACACCTTC. Protein product: CASSVSGIYGYTF. This chain joins TRBV19 and TRBJ1-2, with D perhaps matching TRBD1 (5 bases). There are 13 residues in the CDR3. V lost 6 bases and J lost 4, with 12 bases in between. Per the germline V gene, CDR1 is LNHDA and CDR2 is SQIVND (reference sequence).

Only one count was recorded for this clone. This chain links TRBV6-5 with TRBJ2-7; TRBD1 matches 12 bases. Losses at the gene ends were 6 bases for V and 7 bases for J; bases not matched to a gene: 10. The CDR3 has 15 residues. Germline V gives CDR1 MNHEY, CDR2 SVGAGI. CDR3 sequence (DNA): TGTGCCAGCAGCCGTGGGGGACAGGGGGCGCGGGAGCAGTACTTC. Amino acid sequence: CASSRGGQGAREQYF.

The V call is TRBV5-6, the J call TRBJ2-2; possibly TRBD1 for D (5 bases). The CDR3 contains 17 residues. V was pared by 1 base and J by 0 bases, with 13 bases between. The V gene's germline CDR1 is SGHDT and CDR2 YYEEEE. CDR3 bases: TGTGCCAGCAGCTTGTATCGAAGCAGGGCGAACACCGGGGAGCTGTTTTTT. Its protein is CASSLYRSRANTGELFF.

V and J are TRBV9 and TRBJ1-2, with 7 bases aligning to TRBD1. V lost 0 bases and J lost 2; bases outside the gene matches: 4. The CDR3 is 15 amino acids. CDR1 is SGDLS, CDR2 YYNGEE, per germline. The CDR3 reads CASSVENRGNYGYTF. CDR3 DNA: TGTGCCAGCAGCGTAGAAAACAGGGGAAACTATGGCTACACCTTC.

The chain recombines TRBV18 with TRBJ1-6; D might be TRBD1 (6 bases). Germline CDR1 KGHSH, CDR2 LQKENI. Between the trimmed V and J ends, which lost 4 bases and 7 bases, there was a span of 20 bases. This CDR3 contains 17 residues. The CDR3 DNA sequence: TGTGCCAGCTCACAACGGGGTCGGGGGGCAGAGAATTCACCCCTCCACTTT. Translation gives CASSQRGRGAENSPLHF. The full variable domain, completed using reference TRBV18 and TRBJ1-6, is NAGVMQNPRHLVRRRGQEARLRCSPMKGHSHVYWYRQLPEEGLKFMVYLQKENIIDESGMPKERFSAEFPKEGPSILRIQQVVRGDSAAYFCASSQRGRGAENSPLHFGNGTRLTVT.

The chain links TRBV6-5 to TRBJ2-4; 9 bases fit TRBD2. Trimming took 11 bases from V and 7 from J; bases not matched to a gene: 15. Germline-derived CDR1 and CDR2 are MNHEY and SVGAGI. CDR3 size: 15 residues. The CDR3 loop reads CACPRAGGPSNIQYF. In DNA, the CDR3 is TGTGCCTGCCCCCGGGCGGGGGGGCCAAGTAACATTCAGTACTTC.

This clone was detected only once. The rearrangement uses TRBV7-2 and TRBJ2-1; 11 bases align to TRBD2. There are 17 residues in the CDR3. Trimming cost V 1 base and J 5 bases; bases outside gene matches: 7. Germline CDR1 is SGHTA and CDR2 is FQGNSA. CDR3 sequence reads: CASSLVVAGGLHNEQFF. In DNA, the CDR3 is TGTGCCAGCAGCTTAGTCGTAGCGGGGGGGCTTCACAATGAGCAGTTCTTC. Full variable domain (outside the CDR3, taken from reference TRBV7-2 and TRBJ2-1): GAGVSQSPSNKVTEKGKDVELRCDPISGHTALYWYRQSLGQGLEFLIYFQGNSAPDKSGLPSDRFSAERTGGSVSTLTIQRTQQEDSAVYLCASSLVVAGGLHNEQFFGPGTRLTVL.

A few counts support this clone. DNA for the CDR3: TGTGCCAGCGGCGGCAGCAATCAGCCCCAGCATTTT. Its protein product is CASGGSNQPQHF. J is TRBJ1-5 and V is TRBV27; the D is unclear. CDR1 MNHEY and CDR2 SMNVEV come from the germline V gene (reference sequence). The germline V and J ends were trimmed by 8 bases and 1 base, with 6 bases remaining between them. CDR3 length equals 12 residues.